The rows below give T cell receptor beta chains drawn from one sample of a study of blood T cell repertoires in COVID-19. Sequencing was performed with immunoSEQ multiplex PCR; in TCRdb, only in-frame clones are kept and a portion is missing. The sample has roughly 100,000 clones, 75% to 95% seen once. Sequencing was done on a sample of peripheral blood. These receptors all stem from a man between 18 and 29 years old with acute or convalescent COVID-19. CDR3s include the opening cysteine and the closing phenylalanine or tryptophan. A D gene is named only where the DNA matches it firmly. Not all rows give a size; the values are once, few, many and, for expanded clones, a class.

>16|NA|TRBJ2-3|TRBD2|TRBV30
TGTGCGATTAGCGGGAGGATCCTTTCTAGCACAGATACGCAGTATTTT
CAISGRILSSTDTQYF
>11|NA|TRBJ1-2|NA|TRBV30
TGTGCCTGGAGTGAAGGCGGTGGCTACACCTTC
CAWSEGGGYTF
>15|NA|TRBJ2-3|TRBD2|TRBV6-4
TGTGCCAGCAGTTCTAGCGGGAGTTCGGGAGATACGCAGTATTTT
CASSSSGSSGDTQYF
>15|NA|TRBJ2-6|NA|TRBV6-4
TGTGCCAGCAGTTTAACAGGAACGGGGGCCAACGTCCTGACTTTC
CASSLTGTGANVLTF
>16|many|TRBJ1-3|NA|TRBV14
TGTGCCAGCAGCCAAGAGAGACTGTACTCTGGAAACACCATATATTTT
CASSQERLYSGNTIYF
>15|NA|TRBJ2-7|TRBD1|TRBV24-1
TGTGCCACCAGCCTAGGGACAGGGAGAGTCGACGAGCAGTACTTC
CATSLGTGRVDEQYF
>16|NA|TRBJ2-2|NA|TRBV5-1
TGCGCCAGCAGCTTGATAATAACTAGTTCAGCCGGGGAGCTGTTTTTT
CASSLIITSSAGELFF
>12|NA|TRBJ2-1|NA|TRBV19
TGTGCCAGTAGTGCACAGTACAATGAGCAGTTCTTC
CASSAQYNEQFF
>13|once|TRBJ1-1|NA|TRBV19
TGTGCCAGTAGTATCATCCTGAACACTGAAGCTTTCTTT
CASSIILNTEAFF
>15|NA|TRBJ1-1|NA|TRBV3-1/TRBV3-2
TGTGCCAGCAGCCCGGCGGGGCCACACAACACTGAAGCTTTCTTT
CASSPAGPHNTEAFF
>15|NA|TRBJ1-6|NA|TRBV19
TGTGCCAGCCAAGACAGGAGCTCCTATAATTCACCCCTCCACTTT
CASQDRSSYNSPLHF
>14|NA|TRBJ1-4|NA|TRBV18
TGTGCCAGCTCTTCGACTGCAACTAATGAAAAACTGTTTTTT
CASSSTATNEKLFF
>14|once|TRBJ2-5|NA|TRBV9
TGTGCCAGCAGCGTAAGCAGGGCAGAAGAGACCCAGTACTTC
CASSVSRAEETQYF
>13|once|TRBJ2-1|TRBD2|TRBV2
TGTGCCAGCAGAGGCCCGGGAGGGAATGAGCAGTTCTTC
CASRGPGGNEQFF
>11|NA|TRBJ2-4|NA|TRBV5-1
TGCGCCAGCAGCTTTAATGACATTCAGTACTTC
CASSFNDIQYF
>16|NA|TRBJ1-2|NA|TRBV14
TGTGCCAGCAGCCGTACGGGACTCCACGAAGACTATGGCTACACCTTC
CASSRTGLHEDYGYTF
>15|NA|TRBJ1-2|NA|TRBV5-5
TGTGCCAGCAGCTTGGGGGCTGCAGCTAACTATGGCTACACCTTC
CASSLGAAANYGYTF
>17|few|TRBJ2-4|TRBD2|TRBV14
TGTGCCAGCAGCCAAGGAGGGACTAGCGGACCCAAAAACATTCAGTACTTC
CASSQGGTSGPKNIQYF
>15|NA|TRBJ1-2|TRBD1|TRBV5-4
TGTGCCAGCAGCTTGCCGGACAGGGGTCTGGGAGGCTACACCTTC
CASSLPDRGLGGYTF
>14|NA|TRBJ1-6|TRBD1|TRBV5-1
TGCGCCAGCAGCCCCACAGGGGATGGTTCACCCCTCCACTTT
CASSPTGDGSPLHF
>15|NA|TRBJ2-3|NA|TRBV11-2
TGTGCCAGCAGCTCCCCCGGGAGCCGCACAGATACGCAGTATTTT
CASSSPGSRTDTQYF
>16|once|TRBJ2-1|TRBD1|TRBV3-1/TRBV3-2
TGTGCCAGCAGCCAAGGACAGGGGGGGTCCTACAATGAGCAGTTCTTC
CASSQGQGGSYNEQFF
>12|NA|TRBJ2-3|TRBD1|TRBV19
TGTGCTTCAGGGGGCAGGACAGATACGCAGTATTTT
CASGGRTDTQYF
>15|NA|TRBJ1-1|TRBD1|TRBV6-2/TRBV6-3
TGTGCCAGCAGTTATATAACAGGGGGCAAGACTGAAGCTTTCTTT
CASSYITGGKTEAFF
>17|NA|TRBJ2-5|TRBD1|TRBV14
TGTGCCAGCAGCCACCTCCCGGGACAGGGAAACCAAGAGACCCAGTACTTC
CASSHLPGQGNQETQYF
>13|NA|TRBJ2-7|TRBD1|TRBV30
TGTGCCTGGAGTTCCCGGACAGGGAACGAGCAGTACTTC
CAWSSRTGNEQYF
>16|few|TRBJ1-6|NA|TRBV15
TGTGCCACCAGCCATTCAGCGAGCTCCTATAATTCACCCCTCCACTTT
CATSHSASSYNSPLHF
>8|few|TRBJ2-3|NA|TRBV19
TGTGCCACCTCTACGCAGTATTTT
CATSTQYF
>14|NA|TRBJ1-1|NA|TRBV29-1
TGCAGCGTTAGTAGCCAGGGGTTCAGTCTTGGAGCTTTCTTT
CSVSSQGFSLGAFF
>16|few|TRBJ1-3|TRBD1|TRBV9
TGTGCCAGCAGCACGAGGACAGGGGGCCTTGGAAACACCATATATTTT
CASSTRTGGLGNTIYF
>15|NA|TRBJ2-7|TRBD1|TRBV7-6
TGTGCCAGCAGCTCGCCGGGACAGGGTACCTACGAGCAGTACTTC
CASSSPGQGTYEQYF
>15|NA|TRBJ1-4|TRBD1|TRBV2
TGTGCCAGCAGGGGACCCGACAGGGGGAATGAAAAACTGTTTTTT
CASRGPDRGNEKLFF
>13|NA|TRBJ1-2|TRBD1|TRBV2
TGTGCCAGCAGTGAGGGACAGGGAGGTGGCTACACCTTC
CASSEGQGGGYTF
>15|NA|TRBJ1-2|TRBD1|TRBV2
TGTGCCAGCAGCGGGGACAGGGGGCTTGGATATGGCTACACCTTC
CASSGDRGLGYGYTF
>14|NA|TRBJ2-5|NA|TRBV15
TGTGCCACCAGCAGAGGACTGGGCCAAGAGACCCAGTACTTC
CATSRGLGQETQYF
>11|NA|TRBJ1-2|TRBD1|TRBV10-2
TGCGCCAGCTTGGGGACAGGAGCTTGGACCTTC
CASLGTGAWTF
>16|NA|TRBJ2-1|TRBD1|TRBV9
TGTGCCAGCAGCCCCCGACAGGGGTTCTCCTACAATGAGCAGTTCTTC
CASSPRQGFSYNEQFF
>21|NA|TRBJ1-5|TRBD1|TRBV10-3
TGTGCCATCAGTGAGTCGAACAAGCCCCAAACATTACAGGGGGCTTATCAGCCCCAGCATTTT
CAISESNKPQTLQGAYQPQHF
>16|NA|TRBJ2-3|TRBD2|TRBV5-3
TGTGCCAGAATAGGGGGGACTAGCGCTAACACAGATACGCAGTATTTT
CARIGGTSANTDTQYF
>14|NA|TRBJ1-1|NA|TRBV27
TGTGCCAGCAGCCCTTCTGGGGGGAAGGGTGAAGCTTTCTTT
CASSPSGGKGEAFF
>13|NA|TRBJ1-1|NA|TRBV27
TGTGCCAGCAAAACAGCTGGGAACACTGAAGCTTTCTTT
CASKTAGNTEAFF
>14|NA|TRBJ2-2|TRBD1|TRBV6-5
TGTGCCACTTCGGGACAGCTGAACACCGGGGAGCTGTTTTTT
CATSGQLNTGELFF
>16|NA|TRBJ1-2|TRBD1|TRBV5-1
TGCGCCAGCAGCCCGGTCTTGGGACAGATTAACTATGGCTACACCTTC
CASSPVLGQINYGYTF
>17|NA|TRBJ1-6|TRBD1|TRBV9
TGTGCCAGCAGCGTAGGATTTGGAGACAGGGGTCGTTCACCCCTCCACTTT
CASSVGFGDRGRSPLHF
>10|NA|TRBJ2-5|TRBD2|TRBV20-1
TGCAGTGCCACGAGCGGGGCCCAGTACTTC
CSATSGAQYF
>13|NA|TRBJ2-2|NA|TRBV9
TGTGCCAGCAGCGCGCGGAGGGCCGGGGAGCTGTTTTTT
CASSARRAGELFF
>13|NA|TRBJ1-2|TRBD1|TRBV27
TGTGCCACCAGTCAGGAGACAGGGGTTGGCTACACCTTC
CATSQETGVGYTF
>18|NA|TRBJ1-3|NA|TRBV18
TGTGCCAGCTCACCGTTTCAAATGGACAGTACCTCTGGAAACACCATATATTTT
CASSPFQMDSTSGNTIYF
>14|NA|TRBJ2-7|TRBD1|TRBV2
TGTGCCAGCTGCGTCTTCAGGGGGTCCCCCGAGCAGTACTTC
CASCVFRGSPEQYF
>15|NA|TRBJ2-1|TRBD2|TRBV5-1
TGCGCCAGCAGCCCACTAGCGGGAGGGTACAATGAGCAGTTCTTC
CASSPLAGGYNEQFF
>15|NA|TRBJ2-3|NA|TRBV14
TGTGCCAGCAGCCAGCGCGGGGGCCCCTCCGATACGCAGTATTTT
CASSQRGGPSDTQYF
>15|NA|TRBJ1-2|NA|TRBV5-4
TGTGCCAGCAGCTTGGACCCGACAGAGATCTATGGCTACACCTTC
CASSLDPTEIYGYTF
>15|NA|TRBJ1-1|NA|TRBV3-1/TRBV3-2
TGTGCCAGCAGCCAAGTCTCGGCGGCCGTTGATGAAGCTTTCTTT
CASSQVSAAVDEAFF
>17|NA|TRBJ1-1|TRBD1|TRBV19
TGTGCCAGTAGTATATTAGACGGACAGGGGTCGAGCACTGAAGCTTTCTTT
CASSILDGQGSSTEAFF
>16|NA|TRBJ1-1|NA|TRBV30
TGTGCCTGGAGTCTCGGGTTTGAGGGCAAGAACACTGAAGCTTTCTTT
CAWSLGFEGKNTEAFF
>15|NA|TRBJ2-1|TRBD2|TRBV6-5
TGTGCCAGCATACATCTAGCGGGGATTCGCGATGAGCAGTTCTTC
CASIHLAGIRDEQFF
>13|NA|TRBJ1-4|NA|TRBV7-2
TGTGCCAGCAGCTTAGAGCCGAATGAAAAACTGTTTTTT
CASSLEPNEKLFF
>16|NA|TRBJ1-6|NA|TRBV19
TGTGCCAGTAGTATGACTCCTAGCGTTTATAATTCACCCCTCCACTTT
CASSMTPSVYNSPLHF